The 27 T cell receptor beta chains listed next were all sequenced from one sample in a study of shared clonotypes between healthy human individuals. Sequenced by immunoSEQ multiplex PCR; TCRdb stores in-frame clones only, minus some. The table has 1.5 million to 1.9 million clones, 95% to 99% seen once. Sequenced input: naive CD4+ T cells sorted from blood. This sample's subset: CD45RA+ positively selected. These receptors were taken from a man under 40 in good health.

CDR3 coding DNA: TGTGCCAGCTCTCGACAGAGGGCCGGCACAGATACGCAGTATTTT. Encoded protein: CASSRQRAGTDTQYF. This chain links TRBV18 with TRBJ2-3; D tentatively reads TRBD1 or TRBD2 (5 bases each). Germline assignment: CDR1 KGHSH and CDR2 LQKENI. The CDR3 length is 15 residues. The ends were cut back, 6 bases at V and 1 base at J, with 14 bases in the middle. Full variable domain (remainder filled in from reference TRBV18 and TRBJ2-3): NAGVMQNPRHLVRRRGQEARLRCSPMKGHSHVYWYRQLPEEGLKFMVYLQKENIIDESGMPKERFSAEFPKEGPSILRIQQVVRGDSAAYFCASSRQRAGTDTQYFGPGTRLTVL.

The CDR3 region is CASSLATQETQYF. The CDR3 DNA follows: TGCGCCAGCAGCTTGGCCACGCAAGAGACCCAGTACTTC. The chain links TRBV5-1 to TRBJ2-5; D not resolved. With 0 bases removed from V and 2 bases from J, the gap between germline ends came to 5 bases. CDR1 SGHRS and CDR2 YFSETQ come from the germline V gene. CDR3 length equals 13 residues.

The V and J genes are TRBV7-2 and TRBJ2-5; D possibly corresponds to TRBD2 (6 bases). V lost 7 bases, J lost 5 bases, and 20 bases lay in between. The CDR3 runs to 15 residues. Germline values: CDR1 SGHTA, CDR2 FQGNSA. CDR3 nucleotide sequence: TGTGCCAGCATCCATGAATCCGGGAGTTCGGAGACCCAGTACTTC. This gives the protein CASIHESGSSETQYF.

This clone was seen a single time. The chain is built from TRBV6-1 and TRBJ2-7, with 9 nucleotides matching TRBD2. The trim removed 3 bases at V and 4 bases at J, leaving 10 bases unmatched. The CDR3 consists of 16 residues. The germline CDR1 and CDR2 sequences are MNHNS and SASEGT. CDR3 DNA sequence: TGTGCCAGCAGTGACTGGGTTAGCGGGAGTATGTACGAGCAGTACTTC. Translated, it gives CASSDWVSGSMYEQYF.

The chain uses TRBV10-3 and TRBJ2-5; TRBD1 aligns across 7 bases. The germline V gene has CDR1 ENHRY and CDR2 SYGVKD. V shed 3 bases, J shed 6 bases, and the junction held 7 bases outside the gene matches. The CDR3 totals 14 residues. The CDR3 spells CAISDHDRAKTQYF. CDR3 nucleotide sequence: TGTGCCATCAGTGATCATGACAGGGCAAAGACCCAGTACTTC.

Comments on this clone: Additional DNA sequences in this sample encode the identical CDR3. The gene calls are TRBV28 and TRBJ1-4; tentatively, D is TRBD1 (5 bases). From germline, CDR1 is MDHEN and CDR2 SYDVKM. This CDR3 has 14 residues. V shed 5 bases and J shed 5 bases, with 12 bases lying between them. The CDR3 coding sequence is TGTGCCAGCAGTAGTGGGACGGAAAATGAAAAACTGTTTTTT. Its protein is CASSSGTENEKLFF. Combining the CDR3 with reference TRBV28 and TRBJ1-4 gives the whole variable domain DVKVTQSSRYLVKRTGEKVFLECVQDMDHENMFWYRQDPGLGLRLIYFSYDVKMKEKGDIPEGYSVSREKKERFSLILESASTNQTSMYLCASSSGTENEKLFFGSGTQLSVL.

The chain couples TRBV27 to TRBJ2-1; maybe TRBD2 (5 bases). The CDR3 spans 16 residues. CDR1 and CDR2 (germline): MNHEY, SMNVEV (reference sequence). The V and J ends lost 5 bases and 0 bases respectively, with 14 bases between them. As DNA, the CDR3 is TGTGCCAGCAGTCCTAATTGGGAGAGCTCCTACAATGAGCAGTTCTTC. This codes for CASSPNWESSYNEQFF.

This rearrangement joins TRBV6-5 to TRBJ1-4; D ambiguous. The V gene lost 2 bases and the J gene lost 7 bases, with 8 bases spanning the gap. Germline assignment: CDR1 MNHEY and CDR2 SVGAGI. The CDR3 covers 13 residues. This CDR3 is CASSYGDSEKLFF. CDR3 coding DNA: TGTGCCAGCAGTTACGGAGATTCTGAAAAACTGTTTTTT.

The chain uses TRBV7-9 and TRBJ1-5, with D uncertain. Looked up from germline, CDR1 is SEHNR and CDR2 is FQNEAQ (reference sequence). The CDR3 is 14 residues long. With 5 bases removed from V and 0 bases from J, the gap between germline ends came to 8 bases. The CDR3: CASSAANSNQPQHF. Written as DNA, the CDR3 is TGTGCCAGCAGCGCGGCGAATAGCAATCAGCCCCAGCATTTT.

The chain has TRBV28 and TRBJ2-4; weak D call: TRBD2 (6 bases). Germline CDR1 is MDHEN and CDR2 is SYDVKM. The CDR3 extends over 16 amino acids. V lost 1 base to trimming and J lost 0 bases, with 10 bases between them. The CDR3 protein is CASSLLGLGAKNIQYF. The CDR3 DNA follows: TGTGCCAGCAGTTTATTGGGACTTGGAGCCAAAAACATTCAGTACTTC. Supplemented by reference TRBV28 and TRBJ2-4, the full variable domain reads DVKVTQSSRYLVKRTGEKVFLECVQDMDHENMFWYRQDPGLGLRLIYFSYDVKMKEKGDIPEGYSVSREKKERFSLILESASTNQTSMYLCASSLLGLGAKNIQYFGAGTRLSVL.

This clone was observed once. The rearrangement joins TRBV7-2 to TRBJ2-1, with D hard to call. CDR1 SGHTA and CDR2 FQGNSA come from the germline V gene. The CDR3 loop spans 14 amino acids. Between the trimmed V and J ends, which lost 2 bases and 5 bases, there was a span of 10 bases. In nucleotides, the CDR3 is TGTGCCAGCAGCTTATCTCCGCAAAACAATGAGCAGTTCTTC. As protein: CASSLSPQNNEQFF. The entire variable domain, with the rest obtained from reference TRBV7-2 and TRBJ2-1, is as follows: GAGVSQSPSNKVTEKGKDVELRCDPISGHTALYWYRQSLGQGLEFLIYFQGNSAPDKSGLPSDRFSAERTGGSVSTLTIQRTQQEDSAVYLCASSLSPQNNEQFFGPGTRLTVL.

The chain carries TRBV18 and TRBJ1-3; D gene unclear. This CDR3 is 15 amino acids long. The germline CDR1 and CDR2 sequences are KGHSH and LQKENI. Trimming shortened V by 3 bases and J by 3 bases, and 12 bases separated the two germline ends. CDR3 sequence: CASSPGSQIGNTIYF. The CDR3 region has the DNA TGTGCCAGCTCACCCGGCAGCCAGATTGGAAACACCATATATTTT.

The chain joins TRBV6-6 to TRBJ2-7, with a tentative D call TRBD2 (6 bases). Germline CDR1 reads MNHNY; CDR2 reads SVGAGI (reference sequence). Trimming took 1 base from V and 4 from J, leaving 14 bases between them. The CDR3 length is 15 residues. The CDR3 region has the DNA TGTGCCAGCAGTTACTTTGCGGGAAGCGGGTACGAGCAGTACTTC. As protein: CASSYFAGSGYEQYF.

For the CDR3, the DNA is TGTGCCAGCAGCTTGCTTGGACGGGAAAATACGCAGTATTTT. Residues: CASSLLGRENTQYF. The genes are TRBV5-6 and TRBJ2-3; the D gene is possibly TRBD2 (5 bases). The V end lost 1 base, the J end lost 7 bases, and 13 bases lay between the germline ends. Germline V CDR1 and CDR2: SGHDT, YYEEEE. There are 14 residues in the CDR3.

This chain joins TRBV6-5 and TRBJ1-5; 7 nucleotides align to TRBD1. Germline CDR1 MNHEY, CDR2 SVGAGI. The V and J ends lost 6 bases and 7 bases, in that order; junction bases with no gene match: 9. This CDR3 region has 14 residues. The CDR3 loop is CASSPYSRGQPQHF. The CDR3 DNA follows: TGTGCCAGCAGCCCCTACTCCAGGGGGCAGCCCCAGCATTTT.

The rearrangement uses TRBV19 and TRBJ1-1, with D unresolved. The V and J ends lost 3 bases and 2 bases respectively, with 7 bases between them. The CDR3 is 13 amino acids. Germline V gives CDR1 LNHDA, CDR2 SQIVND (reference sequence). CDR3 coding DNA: TGTGCCAGTAGTATCGCACCCAACACTGAAGCTTTCTTT. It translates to CASSIAPNTEAFF. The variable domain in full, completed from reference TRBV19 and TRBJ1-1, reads DGGITQSPKYLFRKEGQNVTLSCEQNLNHDAMYWYRQDPGQGLRLIYYSQIVNDFQKGDIAEGYSVSREKKESFPLTVTSAQKNPTAFYLCASSIAPNTEAFFGQGTRLTVV.

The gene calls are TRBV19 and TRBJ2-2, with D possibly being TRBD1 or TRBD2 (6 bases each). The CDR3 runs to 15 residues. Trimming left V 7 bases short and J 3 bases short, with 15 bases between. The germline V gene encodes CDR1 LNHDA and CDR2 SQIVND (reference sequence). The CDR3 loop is CASTGGRQDTGELFF. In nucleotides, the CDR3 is TGTGCCAGTACTGGGGGGCGGCAGGACACCGGGGAGCTGTTTTTT.

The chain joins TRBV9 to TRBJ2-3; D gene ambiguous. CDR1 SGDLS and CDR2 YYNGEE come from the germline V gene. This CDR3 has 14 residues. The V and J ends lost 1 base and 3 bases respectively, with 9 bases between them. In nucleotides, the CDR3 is TGTGCCAGCAGCGTAACACATACAACAGATACGCAGTATTTT. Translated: CASSVTHTTDTQYF.

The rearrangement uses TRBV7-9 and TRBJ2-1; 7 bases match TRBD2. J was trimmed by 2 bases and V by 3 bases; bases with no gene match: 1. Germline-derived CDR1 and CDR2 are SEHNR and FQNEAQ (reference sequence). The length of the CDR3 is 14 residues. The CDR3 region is CASSFGTTYNEQFF. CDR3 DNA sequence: TGTGCCAGCAGCTTCGGGACTACCTACAATGAGCAGTTCTTC.

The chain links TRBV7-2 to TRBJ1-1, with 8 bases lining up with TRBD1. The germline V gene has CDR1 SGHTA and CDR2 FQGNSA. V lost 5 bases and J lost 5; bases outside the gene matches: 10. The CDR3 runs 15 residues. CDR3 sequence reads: CASSRPWTGRTEAFF. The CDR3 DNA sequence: TGTGCCAGCAGCCGCCCATGGACAGGGAGGACTGAAGCTTTCTTT.

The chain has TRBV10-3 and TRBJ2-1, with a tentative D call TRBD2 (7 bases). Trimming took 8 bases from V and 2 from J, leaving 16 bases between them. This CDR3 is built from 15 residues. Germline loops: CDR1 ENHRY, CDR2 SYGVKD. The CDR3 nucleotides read TGTGCCATCGAGAACAGGGAGGGCCCCTACAATGAGCAGTTCTTC. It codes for CAIENREGPYNEQFF.

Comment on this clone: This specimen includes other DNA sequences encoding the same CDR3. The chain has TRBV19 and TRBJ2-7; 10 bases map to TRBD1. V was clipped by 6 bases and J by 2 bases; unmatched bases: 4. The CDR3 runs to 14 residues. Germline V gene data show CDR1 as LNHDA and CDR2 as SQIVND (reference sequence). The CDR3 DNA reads TGTGCCAGTAGCCCCGGACAGGGGGCCTACGAGCAGTACTTC. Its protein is CASSPGQGAYEQYF.

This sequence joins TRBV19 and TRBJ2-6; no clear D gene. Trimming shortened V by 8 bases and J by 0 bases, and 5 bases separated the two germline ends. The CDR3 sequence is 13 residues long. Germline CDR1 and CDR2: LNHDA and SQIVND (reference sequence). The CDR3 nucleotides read TGTGCCAGTGGAAGCTCTGGGGCCAACGTCCTGACTTTC. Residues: CASGSSGANVLTF.

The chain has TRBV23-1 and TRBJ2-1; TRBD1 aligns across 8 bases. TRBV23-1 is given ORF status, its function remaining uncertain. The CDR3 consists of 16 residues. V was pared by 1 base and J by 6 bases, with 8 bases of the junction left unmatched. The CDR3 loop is CASSQFRDRFRNEQFF. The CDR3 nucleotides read TGCGCCAGCAGTCAATTCCGGGACAGGTTTCGCAATGAGCAGTTCTTC.

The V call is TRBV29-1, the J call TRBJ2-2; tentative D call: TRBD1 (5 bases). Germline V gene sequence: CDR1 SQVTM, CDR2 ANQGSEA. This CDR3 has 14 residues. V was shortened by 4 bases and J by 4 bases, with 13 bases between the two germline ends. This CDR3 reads CSVARPGLTGELFF. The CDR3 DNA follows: TGCAGCGTTGCCCGGCCAGGGCTCACCGGGGAGCTGTTTTTT.

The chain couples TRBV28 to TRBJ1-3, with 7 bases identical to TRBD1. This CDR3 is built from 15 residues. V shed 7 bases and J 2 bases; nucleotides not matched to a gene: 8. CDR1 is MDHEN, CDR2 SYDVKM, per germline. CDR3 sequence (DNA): TGTGCCAGCATCTCGGGCAGGGGGACTGGAAACACCATATATTTT. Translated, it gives CASISGRGTGNTIYF.

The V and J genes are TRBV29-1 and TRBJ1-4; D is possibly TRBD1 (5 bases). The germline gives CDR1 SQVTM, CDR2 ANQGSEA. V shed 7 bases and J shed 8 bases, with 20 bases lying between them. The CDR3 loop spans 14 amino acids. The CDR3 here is CSASRGGREEKLFF. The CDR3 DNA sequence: TGCAGCGCTTCCCGTGGGGGAAGGGAAGAAAAACTGTTTTTT.